This TCR beta chain was sequenced for a study of molecular identifiers for immune sequencing clone quantification. Germline values: CDR1 MNHEY, CDR2 SVGEGT. This CDR3 contains 13 residues. TCRdb re-derived calls from the PCR reads in MiXCR, one entry per CDR3 protein. The table includes fewer than 100,000 distinct CDR3 sequences, 21% detected once. Sorted naive CD8 T cells were those defined as CD8+CD4-CCR7+CD45RA+. A note on this clonotype: The junction departs from germline at one end; a sequencing error may be responsible.

This chain links TRBV6-2 or TRBV6-3 with TRBJ2-7; unclear D gene. Specimen: naive CD8+ T cells from blood, with Jurkat cell RNA spiked in. Subset noted: FACS-sorted CD8+CD4-CCR7+CD45RA+ naive T cells. The sequence was collected from a human donor in good health. Some libraries in this study had Jurkat cell RNA spiked in. CDR3 sequence reads: CASSQAPSYGQYF. The CDR3 bases are TGTGCCAGCAGCCAGGCCCCTTCCTACGGGCAGTACTTC.